This TCR beta chain emerged from a study of CD8 T cells in ankylosing spondylitis. Germline loops: CDR1 SGHRS, CDR2 YFSETQ. V lost 0 bases and J lost 4, with 7 bases in between. The CDR3 loop spans 13 amino acids. This clonotype was found many times. Its antigen is undetermined. Study outcomes and limitations: A TCR beta motif of roughly 8 highly homologous variants seemed to mark ankylosing spondylitis blood. There was reportedly significant enrichment of clones that were disease-linked in matched ankylosing spondylitis synovial fluid.

By quantitative 5'-RACE with molecular barcodes, the TCR beta libraries were made. MiXCR, applied by TCRdb to the 5' RACE reads, yields one record per CDR3 protein. The data hold around 120,000 distinct CDR3 sequences, with approximately 10% observed a single time. This chain connects TRBV5-1 to TRBJ2-5, with D unresolved. Sequencing was done on a sample of blood, either unsorted or a sorted T cell fraction (not recorded which). This TCR was recovered from a male donor with ankylosing spondylitis or in good health (not recorded which). The DNA for the CDR3 is TGCGCCAGCAGCTTGGACCGGCCAGAGACCCAGTACTTC. Protein product: CASSLDRPETQYF.